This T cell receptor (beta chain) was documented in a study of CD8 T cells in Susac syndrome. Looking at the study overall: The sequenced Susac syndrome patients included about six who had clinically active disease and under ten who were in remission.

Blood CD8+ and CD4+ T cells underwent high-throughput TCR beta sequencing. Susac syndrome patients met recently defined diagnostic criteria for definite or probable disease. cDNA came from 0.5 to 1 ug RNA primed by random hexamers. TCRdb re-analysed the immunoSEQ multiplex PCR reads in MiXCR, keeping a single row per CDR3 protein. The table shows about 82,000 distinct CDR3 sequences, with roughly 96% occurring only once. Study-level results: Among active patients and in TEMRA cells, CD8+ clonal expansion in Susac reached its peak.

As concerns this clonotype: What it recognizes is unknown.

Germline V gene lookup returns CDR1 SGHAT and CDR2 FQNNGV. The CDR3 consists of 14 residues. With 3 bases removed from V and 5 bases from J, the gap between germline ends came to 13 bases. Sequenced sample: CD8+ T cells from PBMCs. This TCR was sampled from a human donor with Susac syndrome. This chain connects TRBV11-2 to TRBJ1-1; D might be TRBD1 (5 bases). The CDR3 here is CASSFKGRGTEAFF. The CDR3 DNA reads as TGTGCCAGCAGCTTTAAGGGGCGAGGAACTGAAGCTTTCTTT.